A selection of T cell receptor beta chains follows, all from one sample in a study of cytomegalovirus exposure and HLA in healthy donors. Clones were read by immunoSEQ multiplex PCR, and TCRdb kept only the in-frame ones, dropping some. The sample includes roughly 250,000 clones, under 90% seen only once; the top ten take roughly 0.31%. Sequencing used PBMCs. The receptors were sampled from a girl aged 2 to 9 in good health and CMV-seronegative. Each CDR3 is given with its conserved first and last residue. The D gene is left open where the match is weak. A row's size may be missing; if present it is once, few, many or a size class.

V	D	size	J	CDR3	DNA
TRBV7-9	NA	NA	TRBJ2-1	CASSFERISSYNEQFF	TGTGCCAGCAGCTTTGAGCGTATTAGCTCCTACAATGAGCAGTTCTTC
TRBV6-1	TRBD1	NA	TRBJ2-2	CASRWDRNTGELFF	TGTGCCAGCAGATGGGACAGAAACACCGGGGAGCTGTTTTTT
TRBV5-4	TRBD2	NA	TRBJ2-5	CASMTQGLAVQETQYF	TGTGCCAGCATGACCCAGGGACTAGCGGTCCAAGAGACCCAGTACTTC
TRBV20-1	NA	NA	TRBJ2-3	CSVAITDTQYF	TGCAGTGTTGCGATTACAGATACGCAGTATTTT
TRBV2	TRBD1	NA	TRBJ2-7	CASSRDRGYGEQYF	TGTGCCAGCAGTAGGGACAGGGGGTATGGGGAGCAGTACTTC
TRBV9	TRBD2	NA	TRBJ2-1	CASSVAGGGNEQFF	TGTGCCAGCAGCGTAGCGGGAGGGGGTAATGAGCAGTTCTTC
TRBV2	NA	NA	TRBJ2-7	CASSEFVGTTVYEQYF	TGTGCCAGCAGTGAATTTGTCGGGACAACAGTCTACGAGCAGTACTTC
TRBV7-3	NA	NA	TRBJ2-1	CASSLNGANNEQFF	TGTGCCAGCAGCTTAAACGGAGCTAACAATGAGCAGTTCTTC
TRBV6-5	NA	NA	TRBJ1-1	CASSYSSNVREAFF	TGTGCCAGCAGTTACTCCAGTAACGTCAGAGAAGCTTTCTTT
TRBV4-1	NA	NA	TRBJ1-2	CASVSQAEANYGYTF	TGCGCCAGCGTCTCGCAGGCTGAAGCTAACTATGGCTACACCTTC
TRBV6-1	NA	NA	TRBJ1-1	CASSVPGDLVRAFF	TGTGCCAGCAGTGTCCCGGGTGATTTAGTCCGGGCTTTCTTT
TRBV28	NA	NA	TRBJ2-5	CATKAGSETQYF	TGTGCCACCAAGGCGGGATCCGAGACCCAGTACTTC
TRBV6-5	TRBD1	NA	TRBJ1-5	CASSEGTGDQPQHF	TGTGCCAGCAGTGAAGGGACAGGGGACCAGCCCCAGCATTTT
TRBV4-1	TRBD1	NA	TRBJ1-2	CASSQAVLLPGGAPYGYTF	TGCGCCAGCAGCCAAGCGGTCCTCCTTCCAGGGGGTGCCCCCTATGGCTACACCTTC
TRBV29-1	TRBD2	NA	TRBJ2-7	CSARRENSEQYF	TGCAGCGCCAGGCGGGAGAATAGCGAGCAGTACTTC
TRBV7-9	NA	NA	TRBJ2-7	CASSGRGAVPPDEQYF	TGTGCCAGCAGCGGCCGGGGGGCTGTTCCCCCCGACGAGCAGTACTTC
TRBV6-5	TRBD1	few	TRBJ2-2	CASRTGRQITGELFF	TGTGCCAGCAGGACAGGGCGGCAGATCACCGGGGAGCTGTTTTTT
TRBV4-1	TRBD2	NA	TRBJ2-1	CASSQEWTSRALGEQFF	TGCGCCAGCAGCCAAGAATGGACTAGCAGGGCTTTGGGTGAGCAGTTCTTC
TRBV10-3	TRBD2	NA	TRBJ2-1	CAISGTSGSSYNEQFF	TGTGCCATCAGTGGGACTAGCGGGAGCTCCTACAATGAGCAGTTCTTC